This T cell receptor beta chain was observed in a study of preoperative IRX-2 immunotherapy in early breast cancer. Generated by immunoSEQ multiplex PCR, the TCRdb table keeps only in-frame clones and is missing some. The repertoire has about 42,000 clones, 60% to 80% of them found once; the top ten carry roughly 1.2%. Treatment of the sample: preoperative locoregional IRX-2 cytokine immunotherapy. V lost 8 bases and J 0 bases, leaving 14 bases between the germline ends. CDR3 length equals 16 residues. The source was tumor tissue, collected after IRX-2 immunotherapy. V gene TRBV23-1 combines with J gene TRBJ2-6; D tentatively reads TRBD1 or TRBD2 (5 bases each). TRBV23-1 is placed among ORFs of uncertain function. This receptor was taken from a human donor with breast cancer. For the CDR3, the DNA is TGCGCCAGCGGGGGTCCGACTCCCTCTGGGGCCAACGTCCTGACTTTC. Its translation is CASGGPTPSGANVLTF.